This TCR beta chain was sequenced for a study of T cell changes during pregnancy in multiple sclerosis. V was clipped by 9 bases and J by 6 bases, with 16 bases between them. Germline-derived CDR1 and CDR2 are LGHNT and FRNRAP. This CDR3 is 13 amino acids long. This table comes from immunoSEQ multiplex PCR, and its TCRdb copy is limited to in-frame clones, with some not included. The sample contains 90,000 to 120,000 clones, 85% to 95% of which appear only once. The sequence was collected from a female donor in good health, enrolled as a control in a pregnancy study. J is TRBJ2-3 and V is TRBV12-5; D remains unclear. The sequencing used peripheral blood, collected in the third trimester of pregnancy. The DNA of the CDR3 is TGTGCTAGCCTCCCAAATTTCGGGGATACGCAGTATTTT. This gives the protein CASLPNFGDTQYF.